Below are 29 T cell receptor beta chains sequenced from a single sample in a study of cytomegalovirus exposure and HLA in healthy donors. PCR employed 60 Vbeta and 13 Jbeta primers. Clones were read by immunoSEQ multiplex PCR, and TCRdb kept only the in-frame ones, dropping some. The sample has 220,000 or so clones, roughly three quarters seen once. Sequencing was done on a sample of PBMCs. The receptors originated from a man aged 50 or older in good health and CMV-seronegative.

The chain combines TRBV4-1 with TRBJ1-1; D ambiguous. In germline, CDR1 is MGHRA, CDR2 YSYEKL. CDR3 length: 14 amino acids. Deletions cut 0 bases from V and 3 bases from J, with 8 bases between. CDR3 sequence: CASSQDGAYTEAFF. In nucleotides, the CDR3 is TGCGCCAGCAGCCAAGACGGAGCGTACACTGAAGCTTTCTTT.

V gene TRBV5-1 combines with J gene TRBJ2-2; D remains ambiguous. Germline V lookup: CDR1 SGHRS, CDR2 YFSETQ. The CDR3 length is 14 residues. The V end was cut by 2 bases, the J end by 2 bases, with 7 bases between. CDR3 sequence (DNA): TGCGCCAGCAGCTTAGCGTCAAACACCGGGGAGCTGTTTTTT. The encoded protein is CASSLASNTGELFF.

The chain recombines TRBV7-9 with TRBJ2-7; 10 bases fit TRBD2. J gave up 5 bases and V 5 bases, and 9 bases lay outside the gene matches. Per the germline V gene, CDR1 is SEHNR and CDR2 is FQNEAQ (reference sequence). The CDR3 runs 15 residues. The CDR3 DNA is TGTGCCAGCAGCATTCTAGCGGGAGTATACGACGAGCAGTACTTC. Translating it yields CASSILAGVYDEQYF.

The CDR3 spells CASSQGDRSIGNTIYF. The CDR3 DNA is TGTGCCAGCAGTCAAGGGGACAGGAGCATTGGAAACACCATATATTTT. The chain recombines TRBV6-1 with TRBJ1-3; 8 bases line up with TRBD1. Germline loops: CDR1 MNHNS, CDR2 SASEGT. There are 16 residues in the CDR3. Trimming cost V 5 bases and J 3 bases; bases outside gene matches: 9.

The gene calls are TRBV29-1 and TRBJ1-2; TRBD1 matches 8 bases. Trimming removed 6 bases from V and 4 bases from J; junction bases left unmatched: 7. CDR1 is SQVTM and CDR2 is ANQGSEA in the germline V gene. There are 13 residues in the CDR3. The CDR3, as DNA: TGCAGCGTCGATCAGGGGGCTGGCTATGGCTACACCTTC. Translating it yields CSVDQGAGYGYTF.

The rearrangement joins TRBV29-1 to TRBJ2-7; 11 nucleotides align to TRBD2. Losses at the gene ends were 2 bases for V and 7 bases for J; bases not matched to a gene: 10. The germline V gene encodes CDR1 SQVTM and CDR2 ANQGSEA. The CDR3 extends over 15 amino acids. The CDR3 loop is CSVEQVAGGPREQYF. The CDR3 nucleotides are TGCAGCGTTGAACAAGTAGCGGGAGGGCCAAGGGAGCAGTACTTC.

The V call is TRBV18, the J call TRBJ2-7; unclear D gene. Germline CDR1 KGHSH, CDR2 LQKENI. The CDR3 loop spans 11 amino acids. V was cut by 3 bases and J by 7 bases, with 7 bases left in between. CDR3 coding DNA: TGTGCCAGCTCACCGGCCGGGGAGCAGTACTTC. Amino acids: CASSPAGEQYF. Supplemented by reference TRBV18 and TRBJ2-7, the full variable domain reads NAGVMQNPRHLVRRRGQEARLRCSPMKGHSHVYWYRQLPEEGLKFMVYLQKENIIDESGMPKERFSAEFPKEGPSILRIQQVVRGDSAAYFCASSPAGEQYFGPGTRLTVT.

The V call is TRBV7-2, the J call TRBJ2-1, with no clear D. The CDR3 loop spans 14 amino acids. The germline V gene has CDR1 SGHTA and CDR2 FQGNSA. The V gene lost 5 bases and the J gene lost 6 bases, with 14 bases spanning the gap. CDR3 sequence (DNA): TGTGCCAGCAGCGATCGGTTGGAGTCCAATGAGCAGTTCTTC. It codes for CASSDRLESNEQFF.

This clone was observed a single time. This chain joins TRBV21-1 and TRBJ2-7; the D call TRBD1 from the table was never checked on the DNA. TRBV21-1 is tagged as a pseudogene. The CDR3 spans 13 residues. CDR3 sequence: CASSKQGKHEQYF. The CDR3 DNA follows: TGTGCCAGCAGCAAACAGGGTAAACACGAGCAGTACTTC.

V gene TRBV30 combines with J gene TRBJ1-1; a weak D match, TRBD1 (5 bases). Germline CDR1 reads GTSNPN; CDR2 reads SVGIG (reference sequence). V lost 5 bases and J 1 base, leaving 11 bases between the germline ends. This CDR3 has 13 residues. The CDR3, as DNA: TGTGCCTGGGACAAACAGGCGAACACTGAAGCTTTCTTT. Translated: CAWDKQANTEAFF. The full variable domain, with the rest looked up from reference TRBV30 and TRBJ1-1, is SQTIHQWPATLVQPVGSPLSLECTVEGTSNPNLYWYRQAAGRGLQLLFYSVGIGQISSEVPQNLSASRPQDRQFILSSKKLLLSDSGFYLCAWDKQANTEAFFGQGTRLTVV.

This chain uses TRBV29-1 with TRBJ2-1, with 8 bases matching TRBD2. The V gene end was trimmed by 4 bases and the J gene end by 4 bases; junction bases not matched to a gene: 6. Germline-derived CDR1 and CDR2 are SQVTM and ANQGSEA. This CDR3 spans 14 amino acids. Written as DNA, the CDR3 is TGCAGCGTTGGGACTAGCAGAGGGTACAATGAGCAGTTCTTC. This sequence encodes CSVGTSRGYNEQFF.

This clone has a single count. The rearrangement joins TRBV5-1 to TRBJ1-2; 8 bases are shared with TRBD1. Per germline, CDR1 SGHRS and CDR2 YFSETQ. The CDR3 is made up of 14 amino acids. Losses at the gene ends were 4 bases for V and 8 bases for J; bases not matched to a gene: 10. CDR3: CASSPQGVDGGYTF. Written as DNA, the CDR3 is TGCGCCAGCAGCCCACAGGGGGTGGATGGGGGCTACACCTTC.

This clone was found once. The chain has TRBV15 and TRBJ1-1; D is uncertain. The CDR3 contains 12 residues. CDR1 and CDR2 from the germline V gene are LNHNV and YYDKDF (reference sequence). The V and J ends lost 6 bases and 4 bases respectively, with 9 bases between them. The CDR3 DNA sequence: TGTGCCACCAGGTCAGCGAGCACTGAAGCTTTCTTT. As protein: CATRSASTEAFF.

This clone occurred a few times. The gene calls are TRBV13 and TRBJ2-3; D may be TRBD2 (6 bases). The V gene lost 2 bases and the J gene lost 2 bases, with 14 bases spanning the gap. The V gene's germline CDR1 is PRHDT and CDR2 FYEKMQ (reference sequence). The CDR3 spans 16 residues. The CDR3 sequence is CASSLIAAGTTDTQYF. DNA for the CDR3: TGTGCCAGCAGCTTAATAGCGGCAGGCACCACAGATACGCAGTATTTT.

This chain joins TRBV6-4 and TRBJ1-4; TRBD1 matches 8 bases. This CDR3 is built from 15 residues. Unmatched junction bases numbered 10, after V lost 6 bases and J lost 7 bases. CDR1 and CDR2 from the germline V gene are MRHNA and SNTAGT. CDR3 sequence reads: CASRPPGQAIEKLFF. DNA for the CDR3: TGTGCCAGCAGGCCTCCGGGACAGGCTATTGAAAAACTGTTTTTT.

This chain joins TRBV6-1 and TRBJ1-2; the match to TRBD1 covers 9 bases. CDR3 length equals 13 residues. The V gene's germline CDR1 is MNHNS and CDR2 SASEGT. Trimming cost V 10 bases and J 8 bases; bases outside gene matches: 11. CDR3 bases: TGTGCCACAGCCGGGACAGGGCCTGGCGGCTACACCTTC. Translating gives CATAGTGPGGYTF.

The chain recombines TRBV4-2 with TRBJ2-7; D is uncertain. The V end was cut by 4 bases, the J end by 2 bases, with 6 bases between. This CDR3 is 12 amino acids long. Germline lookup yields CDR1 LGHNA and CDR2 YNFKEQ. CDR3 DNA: TGTGCCAGCAGCCCTAATACCTACGAGCAGTACTTC. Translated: CASSPNTYEQYF.

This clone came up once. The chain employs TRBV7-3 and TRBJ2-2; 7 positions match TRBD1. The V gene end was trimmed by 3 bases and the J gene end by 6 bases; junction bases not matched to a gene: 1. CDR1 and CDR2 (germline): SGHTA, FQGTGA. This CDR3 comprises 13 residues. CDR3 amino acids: CASSFDRAGELFF. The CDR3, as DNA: TGTGCCAGCAGCTTCGACAGGGCCGGGGAGCTGTTTTTT.

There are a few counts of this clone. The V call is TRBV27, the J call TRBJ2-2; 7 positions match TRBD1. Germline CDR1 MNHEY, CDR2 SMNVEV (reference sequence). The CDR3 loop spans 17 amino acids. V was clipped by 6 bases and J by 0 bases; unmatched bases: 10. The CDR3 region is CASSWDSISANTGELFF. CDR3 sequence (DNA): TGTGCCAGCAGCTGGGACAGCATCTCTGCGAACACCGGGGAGCTGTTTTTT.

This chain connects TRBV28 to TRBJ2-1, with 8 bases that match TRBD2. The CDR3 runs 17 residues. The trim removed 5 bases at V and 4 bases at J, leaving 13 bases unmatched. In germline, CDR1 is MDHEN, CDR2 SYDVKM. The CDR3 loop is CASSLLIDSGVYNEQFF. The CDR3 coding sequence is TGTGCCAGCAGTCTACTCATCGATAGCGGGGTTTACAATGAGCAGTTCTTC.

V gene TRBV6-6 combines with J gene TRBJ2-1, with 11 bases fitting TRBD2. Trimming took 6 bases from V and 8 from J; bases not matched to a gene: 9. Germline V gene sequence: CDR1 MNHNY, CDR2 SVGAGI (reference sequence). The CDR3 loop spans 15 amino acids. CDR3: CASSLGTSGKDEQFF. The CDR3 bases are TGTGCCAGCAGCTTAGGGACTAGCGGAAAGGATGAGCAGTTCTTC.

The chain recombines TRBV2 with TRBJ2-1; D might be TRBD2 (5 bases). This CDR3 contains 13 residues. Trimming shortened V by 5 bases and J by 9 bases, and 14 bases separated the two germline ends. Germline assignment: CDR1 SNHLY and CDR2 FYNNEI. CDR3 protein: CASSPNGRGEQFF. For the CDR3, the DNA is TGTGCCAGCAGTCCGAACGGTCGGGGTGAGCAGTTCTTC.

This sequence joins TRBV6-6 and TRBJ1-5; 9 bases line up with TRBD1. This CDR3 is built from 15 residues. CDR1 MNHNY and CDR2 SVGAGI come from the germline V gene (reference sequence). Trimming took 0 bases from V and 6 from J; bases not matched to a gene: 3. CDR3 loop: CASSYSQGAGQPQHF. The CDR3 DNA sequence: TGTGCCAGCAGTTACTCACAGGGGGCTGGTCAGCCCCAGCATTTT.

This chain's CDR3 is CASSSRGNRETQYF. CDR3 bases: TGTGCCAGCAGTTCAAGGGGGAATCGAGAGACCCAGTACTTC. The chain is built from TRBV27 and TRBJ2-5, with D perhaps matching TRBD1 (6 bases). Germline V gives CDR1 MNHEY, CDR2 SMNVEV (reference sequence). The V gene lost 4 bases and the J gene lost 4 bases, with 13 bases spanning the gap. This CDR3 has 14 residues.

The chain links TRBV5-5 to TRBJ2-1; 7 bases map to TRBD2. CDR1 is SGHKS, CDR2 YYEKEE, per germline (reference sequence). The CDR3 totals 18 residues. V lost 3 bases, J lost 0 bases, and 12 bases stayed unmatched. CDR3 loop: CASSSGASGFSSYNEQFF. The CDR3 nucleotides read TGTGCCAGCAGCTCTGGGGCTAGCGGTTTTAGCTCCTACAATGAGCAGTTCTTC.

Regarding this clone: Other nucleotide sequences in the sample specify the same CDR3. The CDR3: CASSLVRGSYNEQFF. The CDR3 DNA sequence: TGTGCCAGCAGTTTAGTCAGGGGGTCCTACAATGAGCAGTTCTTC. The chain links TRBV27 to TRBJ2-1; 7 positions match TRBD1. V lost 2 bases and J lost 1; bases outside the gene matches: 2. This CDR3 comprises 15 residues. The V gene's germline CDR1 is MNHEY and CDR2 SMNVEV (reference sequence).

The CDR3 loop reads CASSYYGDTQYF. CDR3 bases: TGCGCCAGCAGCTACTATGGGGATACGCAGTATTTT. This chain links TRBV5-1 with TRBJ2-3; no clear D. CDR3 size: 12 residues. The germline CDR1 and CDR2 sequences are SGHRS and YFSETQ. V gave up 3 bases and J gave up 6 bases, with 8 bases separating them.

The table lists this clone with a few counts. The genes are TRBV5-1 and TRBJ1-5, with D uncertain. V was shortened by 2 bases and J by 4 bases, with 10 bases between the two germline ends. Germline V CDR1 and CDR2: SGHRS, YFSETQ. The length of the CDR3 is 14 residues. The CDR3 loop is CASSLNAGNQPQHF. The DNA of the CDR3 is TGCGCCAGCAGCTTAAACGCAGGAAATCAGCCCCAGCATTTT.

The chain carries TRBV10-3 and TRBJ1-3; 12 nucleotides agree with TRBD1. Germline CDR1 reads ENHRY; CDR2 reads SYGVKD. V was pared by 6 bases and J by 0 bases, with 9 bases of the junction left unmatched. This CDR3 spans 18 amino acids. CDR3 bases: TGTGCCATCAGACCGGGACAGGGGGCCACCTCCTCTGGAAACACCATATATTTT. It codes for CAIRPGQGATSSGNTIYF.